This T cell receptor (beta chain) stems from a study of blood T cell repertoires in COVID-19. For the study at large: From the United States, Italy and Spain came samples of acute and convalescent COVID-19.

Per germline, CDR1 MNHNS and CDR2 SASEGT. Deletions cut 6 bases from V and 0 bases from J, with 12 bases between. The CDR3 spans 15 residues. Methods used by the authors: Reference gene primer amplification gave estimated nucleated cell counts. Sequencing was performed with immunoSEQ multiplex PCR; in TCRdb, only in-frame clones are kept and a portion is missing. Clonal size and the V and J genes are those of that table, whereas D and trimming came from the DNA. This repertoire shows approximately 190,000 clones, roughly 85% found once; its top ten account for 20% to 25%. V gene TRBV6-1 combines with J gene TRBJ1-3; a possible D gene is TRBD1 (5 bases). The specimen was peripheral blood. The clonotype was recovered from a man aged 55 to 70 with active or convalescent COVID-19. The CDR3 bases are TGTGCCAGCAGCCAAGGGGTTTCCTCTGGAAACACCATATATTTT. It specifies CASSQGVSSGNTIYF.